This TCR beta chain was retrieved from a study of cytomegalovirus exposure and HLA in healthy donors. Study-level points and caveats: High specificity and sensitivity for cytomegalovirus status were reported for the classifier.

Turning to this clone: Its antigen is not known.

After removal of 3 bases from V and 10 bases from J, the junction contained 10 bases not matched to a gene. The CDR3 runs 15 residues. CDR1 and CDR2 (germline): MNHEY, SMNVEV (reference sequence). With 60 Vbeta and 13 Jbeta primers, the PCR was carried out. This table comes from immunoSEQ multiplex PCR, and its TCRdb copy is limited to in-frame clones, with some not included. The data contain about 110,000 clones, 76% of them singletons. The sample consisted of PBMCs. This rearrangement joins TRBV27 to TRBJ2-1; 9 nucleotides match TRBD1. This clonotype originated in a woman aged 45-60 years in good health and CMV-seropositive. The CDR3 bases are TGTGCCAGCAGTTTCTTTCCGGGACAGGGAGGCGAGCAGTTCTTC. Amino acid sequence: CASSFFPGQGGEQFF.